These T cell receptor beta chains were read from a single sample in a study of blood T cell repertoires in COVID-19. Produced via immunoSEQ multiplex PCR; TCRdb's table is partial and in-frame only. The sample has over 80,000 clones; roughly nine tenths are singletons. Source material: peripheral blood. These receptors all stem from a man aged 45-65 years with acute or convalescent COVID-19. Each CDR3 is given with its conserved first and last residue. D genes are given only for firm matches. Clone size appears in some rows only: once, few, many, or a class for an expanded clone.

v_call,j_call,clone_size,d_call,cdr3_nt,cdr3_aa
TRBV14,TRBJ1-4,.,.,TGTGCCAGCAGCCAATCAAATGAAAAACTGTTTTTT,CASSQSNEKLFF
TRBV5-5,TRBJ2-5,.,TRBD2,TGTGCCAGCAGCTTCAAGCGGGGGGGCGAGACCCAGTACTTC,CASSFKRGGETQYF
TRBV12-5,TRBJ2-1,.,.,TGTGCTAGTGGTTTGGGACCGGTCTTAGGCGGTGAGCAGTTCTTC,CASGLGPVLGGEQFF
TRBV7-2,TRBJ2-7,.,TRBD2,TGTGCCAGCAGCTTAGCGGGGGGGTTGAACGAGCAGTACTTC,CASSLAGGLNEQYF
TRBV3-1/TRBV3-2,TRBJ2-1,.,.,TGTGCCAGCAGCCAAGATCCCGGGGGCTACAATGAGCAGTTCTTC,CASSQDPGGYNEQFF
TRBV4-1,TRBJ1-5,.,TRBD1,TGCGCCAGCAGCCGAGGTGACAGGGTGGAACAGCCCCAGCATTTT,CASSRGDRVEQPQHF
TRBV9,TRBJ2-2,.,TRBD1,TGTGCCAGCAGTTATACAGGGGTCGGGGAGCTGTTTTTT,CASSYTGVGELFF
TRBV12-3/TRBV12-4,TRBJ1-4,once,TRBD1,TGTGCCAGCAGCCGGGACAGGGAACTGTTTTTT,CASSRDRELFF
TRBV6-5,TRBJ1-1,.,TRBD1,TGTGCCAGCTCACGACAGGGGGCCACTGAAGCTTTCTTT,CASSRQGATEAFF
TRBV6-5,TRBJ1-2,.,TRBD1,TGTGCCAGCAGTTACCACCGGGACAGAGCTAACTATGGCTACACCTTC,CASSYHRDRANYGYTF
TRBV14,TRBJ1-6,few,TRBD1,TGTGCCAGCAGCCAAGATCTGACAGGGAGCTCCTATAATTCACCCCTCCACTTT,CASSQDLTGSSYNSPLHF
TRBV24-1,TRBJ1-1,.,.,TGTGCCACCAGTGATTTGCCCCCTCAGGGGTACACTGAAGCTTTCTTT,CATSDLPPQGYTEAFF
TRBV11-2,TRBJ1-3,.,.,TGTGCCAGCAGCTTAGGGGGCGGCTTTATCTCTGGAAACACCATATATTTT,CASSLGGGFISGNTIYF
TRBV2,TRBJ2-7,once,TRBD2,TGTGCCAGCAGGGAGGCAGCGGGGGGATCCTACGAGCAGTACTTC,CASREAAGGSYEQYF
TRBV5-1,TRBJ1-1,.,.,TGCGCCAGCAGCTTGGCCAGGGTGAACACTGAAGCTTTCTTT,CASSLARVNTEAFF
TRBV5-1,TRBJ1-2,.,TRBD1,TGCGCCAGCAGCCCGGGACAGGGGGAGAACTATGGCTACACCTTC,CASSPGQGENYGYTF
TRBV3-1/TRBV3-2,TRBJ2-5,.,TRBD2,TGTGCCAGCAGCCCGGGACTAGCGCGGAAAGAGACCCAGTACTTC,CASSPGLARKETQYF
TRBV11-2,TRBJ2-4,.,TRBD2,TGTGCCAGCAGCCCCCCGGGACTAGCGGGATACATTCAGTACTTC,CASSPPGLAGYIQYF
TRBV19,TRBJ2-1,.,.,TGTGCCAGTATTTCCAACGGACAGAAGCAGTTCTTC,CASISNGQKQFF
TRBV5-1,TRBJ1-2,.,.,TGCGCCAGCAGCCCCGGCACAGGAAACTATGGCTACACCTTC,CASSPGTGNYGYTF